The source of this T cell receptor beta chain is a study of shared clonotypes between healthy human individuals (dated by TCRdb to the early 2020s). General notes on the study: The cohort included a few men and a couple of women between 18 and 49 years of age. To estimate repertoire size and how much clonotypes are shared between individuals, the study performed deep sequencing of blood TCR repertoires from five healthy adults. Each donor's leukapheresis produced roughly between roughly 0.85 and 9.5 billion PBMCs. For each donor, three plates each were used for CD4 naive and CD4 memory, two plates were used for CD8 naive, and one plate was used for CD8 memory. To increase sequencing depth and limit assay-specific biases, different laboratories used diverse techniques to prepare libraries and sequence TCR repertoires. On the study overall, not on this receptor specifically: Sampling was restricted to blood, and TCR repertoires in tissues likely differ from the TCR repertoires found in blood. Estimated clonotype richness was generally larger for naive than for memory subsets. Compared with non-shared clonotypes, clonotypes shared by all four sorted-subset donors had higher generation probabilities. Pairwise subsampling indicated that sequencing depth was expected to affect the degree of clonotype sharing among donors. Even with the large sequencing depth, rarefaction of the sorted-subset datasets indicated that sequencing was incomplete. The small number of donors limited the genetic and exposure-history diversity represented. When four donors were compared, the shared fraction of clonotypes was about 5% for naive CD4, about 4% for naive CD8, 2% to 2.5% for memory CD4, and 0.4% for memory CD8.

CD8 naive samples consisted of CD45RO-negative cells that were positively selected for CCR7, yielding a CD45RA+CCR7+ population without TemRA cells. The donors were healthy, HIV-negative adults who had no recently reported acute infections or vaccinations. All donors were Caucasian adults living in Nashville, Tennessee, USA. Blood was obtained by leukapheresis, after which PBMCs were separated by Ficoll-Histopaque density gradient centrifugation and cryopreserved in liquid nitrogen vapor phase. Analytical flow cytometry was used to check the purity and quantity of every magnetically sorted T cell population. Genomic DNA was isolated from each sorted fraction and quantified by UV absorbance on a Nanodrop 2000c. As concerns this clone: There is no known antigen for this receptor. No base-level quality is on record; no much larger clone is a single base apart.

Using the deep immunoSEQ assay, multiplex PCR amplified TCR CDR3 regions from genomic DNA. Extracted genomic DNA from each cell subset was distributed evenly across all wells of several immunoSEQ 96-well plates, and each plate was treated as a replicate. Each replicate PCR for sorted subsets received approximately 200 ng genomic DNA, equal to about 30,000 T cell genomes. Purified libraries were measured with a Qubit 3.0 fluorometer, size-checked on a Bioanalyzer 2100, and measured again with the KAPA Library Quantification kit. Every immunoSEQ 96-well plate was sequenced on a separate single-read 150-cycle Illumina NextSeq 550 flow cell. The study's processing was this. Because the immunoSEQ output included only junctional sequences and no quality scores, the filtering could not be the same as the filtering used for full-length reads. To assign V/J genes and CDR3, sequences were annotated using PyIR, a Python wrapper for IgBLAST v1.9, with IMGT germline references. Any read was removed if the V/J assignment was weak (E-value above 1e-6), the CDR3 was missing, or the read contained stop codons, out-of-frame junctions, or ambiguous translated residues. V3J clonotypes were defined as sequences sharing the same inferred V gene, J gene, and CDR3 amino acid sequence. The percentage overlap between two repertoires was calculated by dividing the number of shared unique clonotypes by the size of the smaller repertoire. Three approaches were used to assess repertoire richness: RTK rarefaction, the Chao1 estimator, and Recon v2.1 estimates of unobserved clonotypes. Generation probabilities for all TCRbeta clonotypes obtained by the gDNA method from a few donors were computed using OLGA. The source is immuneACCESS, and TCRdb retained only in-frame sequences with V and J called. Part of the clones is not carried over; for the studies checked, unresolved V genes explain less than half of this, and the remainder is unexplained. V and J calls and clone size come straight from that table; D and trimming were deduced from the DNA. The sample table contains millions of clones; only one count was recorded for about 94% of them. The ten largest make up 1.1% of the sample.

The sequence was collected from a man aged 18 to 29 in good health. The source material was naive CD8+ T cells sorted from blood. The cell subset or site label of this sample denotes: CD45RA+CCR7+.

The CDR3 region reads CASSHQGAYEQYF. The nucleotide sequence is TGTGCCAGCAGTCACCAGGGGGCCTACGAGCAGTACTTC. The chain joins TRBV5-6 to TRBJ2-7; 7 junctional bases match TRBD1. CDR3 length: 13 amino acids, cysteine to phenylalanine. CDR3 DNA only is kept here, 39 bases in frame from base 1. CDR1 SGHDT and CDR2 YYEEEE are derived from the germline V gene. V has 5 bases trimmed and J has 2 bases trimmed; junction bases matching no gene number 4.